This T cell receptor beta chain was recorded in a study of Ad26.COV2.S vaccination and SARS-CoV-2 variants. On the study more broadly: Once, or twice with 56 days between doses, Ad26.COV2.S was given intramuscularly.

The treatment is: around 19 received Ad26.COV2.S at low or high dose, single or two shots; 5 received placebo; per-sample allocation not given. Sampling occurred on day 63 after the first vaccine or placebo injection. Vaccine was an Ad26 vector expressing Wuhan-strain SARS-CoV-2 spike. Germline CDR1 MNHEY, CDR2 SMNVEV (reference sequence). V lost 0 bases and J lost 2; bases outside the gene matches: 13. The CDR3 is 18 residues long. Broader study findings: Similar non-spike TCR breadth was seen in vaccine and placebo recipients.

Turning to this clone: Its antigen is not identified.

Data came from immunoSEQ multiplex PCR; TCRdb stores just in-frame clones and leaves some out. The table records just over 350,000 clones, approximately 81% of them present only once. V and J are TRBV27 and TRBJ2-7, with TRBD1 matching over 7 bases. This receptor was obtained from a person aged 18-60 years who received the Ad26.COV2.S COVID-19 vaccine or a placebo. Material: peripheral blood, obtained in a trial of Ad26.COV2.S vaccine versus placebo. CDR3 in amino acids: CASSLSRRTGGPPYEQYF. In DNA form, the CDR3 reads TGTGCCAGCAGTTTATCACGTAGGACAGGAGGACCTCCCTACGAGCAGTACTTC.